The T cell receptor beta chain described here comes from a study of shared T cell receptors in the human thymus. The CDR3 contains 17 residues. The V segment lost 5 bases and the J segment 1 base; nucleotides outside the gene matches: 12. Germline V lookup: CDR1 MNHEY, CDR2 SMNVEV (reference sequence). Data came from immunoSEQ multiplex PCR; TCRdb stores just in-frame clones and leaves some out. The sample carries 640,000 or so clones, about 87% recorded once. These data also featured in a second study, about human thymus T cells. From that report: Thymus specimens were resections from corrective heart surgery. Apparent bias marked the V and J gene usage of thymic and blood repertoires.

The TCR comes from a boy under two years old with a congenital heart defect. This rearrangement joins TRBV27 to TRBJ1-1; 8 nucleotides align to TRBD1. Sequenced sample: thymocytes. CDR3 in DNA: TGTGCCAGCAGTCCAGGGGGCAGGCGTACCCCGAACACTGAAGCTTTCTTT. Protein product: CASSPGGRRTPNTEAFF.